Listed here are 32 T cell receptor beta chains from one sample, sequenced in a study of graft-versus-host responses after intestinal transplantation. Investigators treated the graft tissue so that it released intraepithelial and lamina propria lymphocytes. Generated by immunoSEQ multiplex PCR, the TCRdb table keeps only in-frame clones and is missing some. The table has 16,000 or so clones, approximately 80% seen once. Sequencing used ileum tissue, obtained just under 600 days after intestinal transplantation. Every receptor here comes from a human patient who received an intestinal transplant, so some T cells may come from the graft donor.

The J gene is TRBJ1-2, the V gene TRBV19; D not certain. V dropped 5 bases and J dropped 1 base, with 8 bases sitting between them. Germline V CDR1 and CDR2: LNHDA, SQIVND (reference sequence). The CDR3 loop spans 13 amino acids. CDR3 bases: TGTGCCAGTAGTCGGTGGGATAACTATGGCTACACCTTC. Residues: CASSRWDNYGYTF.

This clone turned up a few times. CDR3 sequence reads: CATAGNTIYF. In nucleotides, the CDR3 is TGTGCCACCGCTGGAAACACCATATATTTT. The rearrangement uses TRBV10-3 and TRBJ1-3; the D is unclear. V lost 10 bases and J 2 bases, leaving 3 bases between the germline ends. This CDR3 has 10 amino acids. Germline CDR1 and CDR2: ENHRY and SYGVKD.

V is TRBV30 and J is TRBJ1-5; 11 positions agree with TRBD1. V shed 3 bases and J 6 bases; nucleotides not matched to a gene: 4. This CDR3 contains 14 residues. Germline assignment: CDR1 GTSNPN and CDR2 SVGIG (reference sequence). CDR3 sequence reads: CAWRGGTGGQPQHF. In DNA, the CDR3 is TGTGCCTGGAGGGGGGGGACAGGGGGTCAGCCCCAGCATTTT.

CDR3 in DNA: TGTGCCAGAAGCTGTAGGGAGCCCGGGCAGTACTTC. It translates to CARSCREPGQYF. The chain employs TRBV5-3 and TRBJ2-7; maybe TRBD2 (5 bases). TRBV5-3 is an ORF for which the function is uncertain. The V gene lost 3 bases and the J gene lost 9 bases, with 13 bases spanning the gap. The length of the CDR3 is 12 residues.

This chain connects TRBV11-2 to TRBJ1-1; D ambiguous. There are 14 residues in the CDR3. Germline CDR1 and CDR2: SGHAT and FQNNGV. With 1 base removed from V and 6 bases from J, the gap between germline ends came to 12 bases. The CDR3: CASSLVFRGSEAFF. The CDR3 bases are TGTGCCAGCAGCTTAGTCTTTCGCGGTTCTGAAGCTTTCTTT.

The CDR3 coding sequence is TGTGCCATCAGTGGGACACAAGGGTCCTACGAGCAGTACTTC. Encoded protein: CAISGTQGSYEQYF. V gene TRBV10-3 combines with J gene TRBJ2-7, with a tentative D call TRBD1 (5 bases). This CDR3 is built from 14 residues. Between the trimmed V and J ends, which lost 4 bases and 1 base, there was a span of 11 bases. The germline V gene has CDR1 ENHRY and CDR2 SYGVKD.

The V gene is TRBV4-2, the J gene TRBJ2-5; 8 nucleotides agree with TRBD2. Germline V lookup: CDR1 LGHNA, CDR2 YNFKEQ. CDR3 length: 16 amino acids. V lost 3 bases and J lost 1; bases outside the gene matches: 7. The CDR3 loop is CASSHRRGDSQETQYF. The CDR3 region has the DNA TGTGCCAGCAGCCACAGGCGGGGGGATTCCCAAGAGACCCAGTACTTC.

The chain carries TRBV5-6 and TRBJ2-7; no definite D call. Per the germline V gene, CDR1 is SGHDT and CDR2 is YYEEEE. V was clipped by 2 bases and J by 6 bases, with 6 bases between them. The length of the CDR3 is 11 residues. The DNA of the CDR3 is TGTGCCAGCAGCTTTGGCATCGAGCAGTACTTC. Amino acid sequence: CASSFGIEQYF.

This chain connects TRBV10-3 to TRBJ2-3; D is possibly TRBD2 (6 bases). The germline V and J ends were trimmed by 4 bases and 1 base, with 12 bases remaining between them. The V gene's germline CDR1 is ENHRY and CDR2 SYGVKD. This CDR3 is 15 amino acids long. The DNA of the CDR3 is TGTGCCATCAGTGGAGACGGAGGGGGCACAGATACGCAGTATTTT. Amino acid sequence: CAISGDGGGTDTQYF.

The V call is TRBV5-1, the J call TRBJ2-5; D call uncertain. The CDR3 is 11 amino acids. CDR1 is SGHRS and CDR2 is YFSETQ in the germline V gene. The germline V and J ends were trimmed by 5 bases and 4 bases, with 6 bases remaining between them. The CDR3 loop is CASREAETQYF. The CDR3 DNA is TGCGCCAGCAGAGAGGCAGAGACCCAGTACTTC. Based on the CDR3 plus reference TRBV5-1 and TRBJ2-5, the full variable domain is KAGVTQTPRYLIKTRGQQVTLSCSPISGHRSVSWYQQTPGQGLQFLFEYFSETQRNKGNFPGRFSGRQFSNSRSEMNVSTLELGDSALYLCASREAETQYFGPGTRLLVL.

V and J are TRBV19 and TRBJ2-1, with 8 nucleotides matching TRBD2. This CDR3 is 15 amino acids long. J gave up 4 bases and V 5 bases, and 7 bases lay outside the gene matches. Germline V gene lookup returns CDR1 LNHDA and CDR2 SQIVND (reference sequence). This chain's CDR3 is CASSFGGGPYNEQFF. The CDR3 region has the DNA TGTGCCAGTAGTTTCGGCGGGGGGCCATACAATGAGCAGTTCTTC.

Comment on this clone: Compared with germline, one end of the junction differs, possibly owing to a read error. The chain carries TRBV11-2 and TRBJ2-5; TRBD1 matches 10 bases. This CDR3 is 18 amino acids long. Germline assignment: CDR1 SGHAT and CDR2 FQNNGV. The CDR3 spells CASNLGITSGTGVETQYF. The CDR3 DNA reads as TGTGCCAGCAACTTAGGGATCACCTCCGGGACAGGGGTAGAGACCCAGTACTTC.

The V call is TRBV7-9, the J call TRBJ1-3; 9 bases map to TRBD1. There are 16 residues in the CDR3. V was clipped by 1 base and J by 0 bases; unmatched bases: 1. Per the germline V gene, CDR1 is SEHNR and CDR2 is FQNEAQ (reference sequence). CDR3 in amino acids: CASSLDRGPSGNTIYF. For the CDR3, the DNA is TGTGCCAGCAGCTTAGACAGGGGGCCCTCTGGAAACACCATATATTTT.

The chain has TRBV11-1 and TRBJ2-7; D not certain. Germline V gives CDR1 SGHAT, CDR2 FQDESV (reference sequence). This CDR3 contains 14 residues. V lost 1 base and J lost 2, with 9 bases in between. The CDR3 reads CASSLVERAYEQYF. The CDR3 nucleotides are TGTGCCAGCAGCTTAGTCGAGAGAGCCTACGAGCAGTACTTC.

V usage is TRBV7-8 and J usage is TRBJ1-2, with 7 bases identical to TRBD1. CDR1 and CDR2 from the germline V gene are SGHVS and FQNEAQ. After removal of 1 base from V and 4 bases from J, the junction contained 3 bases not matched to a gene. This CDR3 contains 14 residues. CDR3 protein: CASSLEDRFYGYTF. In DNA form, the CDR3 reads TGTGCCAGCAGCTTAGAGGACAGGTTCTATGGCTACACCTTC.

The rearrangement uses TRBV4-1 and TRBJ2-7, with 7 bases lining up with TRBD1. Germline CDR1 reads MGHRA; CDR2 reads YSYEKL. The CDR3 runs to 15 residues. V gave up 0 bases and J gave up 5 bases; unmatched junction bases: 7. CDR3 loop: CASSQEGGQYDEQYF. In nucleotides, the CDR3 is TGCGCCAGCAGCCAAGAAGGGGGACAGTACGACGAGCAGTACTTC.

This clone was observed a single time. The gene calls are TRBV6-5 and TRBJ1-1; 9 bases map to TRBD1. Germline V gene data show CDR1 as MNHEY and CDR2 as SVGAGI. This CDR3 contains 16 residues. The trim removed 4 bases at V and 1 base at J, leaving 7 bases unmatched. CDR3 in DNA: TGTGCCAGCAGTTCCGAGCCGGGACAGGGGAACACTGAAGCTTTCTTT. This codes for CASSSEPGQGNTEAFF.

The chain uses TRBV7-9 and TRBJ2-1; 7 bases line up with TRBD1. With V trimmed by 10 bases and J by 4 bases, 7 bases remained unmatched. There are 13 residues in the CDR3. Germline V gives CDR1 SEHNR, CDR2 FQNEAQ (reference sequence). The chain's CDR3 is CATTGVNYNEQFF. CDR3 sequence (DNA): TGTGCCACCACAGGGGTCAATTACAATGAGCAGTTCTTC.

The rearrangement joins TRBV7-9 to TRBJ1-4, with a weak D call TRBD1 (6 bases). With 5 bases removed from V and 1 base from J, the gap between germline ends came to 20 bases. CDR1 is SEHNR, CDR2 FQNEAQ, per germline (reference sequence). The CDR3 sequence is 18 residues long. CDR3 sequence: CASSRGTHALGTNEKLFF. Written as DNA, the CDR3 is TGTGCCAGCAGCAGAGGGACACACGCCTTGGGAACTAATGAAAAACTGTTTTTT. The variable domain in full, with the rest retrieved from reference TRBV7-9 and TRBJ1-4, is DTGVSQNPRHKITKRGQNVTFRCDPISEHNRLYWYRQTLGQGPEFLTYFQNEAQLEKSRLLSDRFSAERPKGSFSTLEIQRTEQGDSAMYLCASSRGTHALGTNEKLFFGSGTQLSVL.

As regards this clone: One end of the junction varies from germline; a read error may be responsible. This sequence joins TRBV4-1 and TRBJ1-6, with D possibly matching TRBD1 (5 bases). Germline CDR1 is MGHRA and CDR2 is YSYEKL. The CDR3 consists of 16 residues. The CDR3 nucleotides read TGCGCCAGCAGCCTCGGGGGATTCTCCGATAATTCACCCCTCCACTTT. Residues: CASSLGGFSDNSPLHF.

The chain links TRBV6-5 to TRBJ1-1; 7 bases map to TRBD1. The CDR3 has 13 residues. CDR1 is MNHEY and CDR2 is SVGAGI in the germline V gene. J lost 6 bases, V lost 5 bases, and 6 bases had no gene match. The CDR3 DNA reads TGTGCCAGCAGTACTCGACAGGGCCCTGAAGCTTTCTTT. Translated, it gives CASSTRQGPEAFF.

This clone was picked up one time. CDR3 amino acids: CASSLTGLAGASTDTQYF. DNA for the CDR3: TGTGCCAGCAGCTTAACGGGGCTAGCGGGGGCCTCCACAGATACGCAGTATTTT. J is TRBJ2-3 and V is TRBV7-3; the match to TRBD2 covers 10 bases. Germline V gene lookup returns CDR1 SGHTA and CDR2 FQGTGA. This CDR3 contains 18 residues. The ends lost 0 bases at V and 2 bases at J; junction bases unmatched: 8. Variable domain in full (rest from reference TRBV7-3 and TRBJ2-3): GAGVSQTPSNKVTEKGKYVELRCDPISGHTALYWYRQSLGQGPEFLIYFQGTGAADDSGLPNDRFFAVRPEGSVSTLKIQRTERGDSAVYLCASSLTGLAGASTDTQYFGPGTRLTVL.

This rearrangement joins TRBV7-9 to TRBJ1-5; D ambiguous. This CDR3 has 14 amino acids. Germline V gene lookup returns CDR1 SEHNR and CDR2 FQNEAQ (reference sequence). V lost 5 bases, J lost 11 bases, and 19 bases lay in between. CDR3 sequence reads: CASSKNTDSAAQHF. The CDR3 DNA sequence: TGTGCCAGCAGCAAAAACACAGATAGCGCGGCCCAGCATTTT.

The chain is built from TRBV19 and TRBJ1-5; a possible D gene is TRBD1 (6 bases). The CDR3 is 15 amino acids. Germline assignment: CDR1 LNHDA and CDR2 SQIVND (reference sequence). Between the trimmed V and J ends, which lost 3 bases and 4 bases, there was a span of 13 bases. CDR3 coding DNA: TGTGCCAGTAGTATGGCAACAGGGAAGAATCAGCCCCAGCATTTT. It encodes CASSMATGKNQPQHF.

The V gene is TRBV30, the J gene TRBJ2-3; D not resolved. This CDR3 contains 13 residues. V was clipped by 3 bases and J by 1 base, with 8 bases between them. Germline-derived CDR1 and CDR2 are GTSNPN and SVGIG (reference sequence). CDR3 sequence reads: CAWRRFRTDTQYF. The DNA for the CDR3 is TGTGCCTGGAGGCGGTTTCGCACAGATACGCAGTATTTT.

The chain recombines TRBV7-9 with TRBJ1-2, with a weak D call TRBD1 (6 bases). V was cut by 2 bases and J by 8 bases, with 21 bases left in between. This CDR3 spans 16 amino acids. Germline CDR1 reads SEHNR; CDR2 reads FQNEAQ (reference sequence). The DNA of the CDR3 is TGTGCCAGCAGCTTATCCTACGGGGACATGAGTAAGGGCTACACCTTC. It specifies CASSLSYGDMSKGYTF.

The chain links TRBV5-1 to TRBJ2-2, with D possibly TRBD2 on 6 matching bases. Per the germline V gene, CDR1 is SGHRS and CDR2 is YFSETQ. The CDR3 totals 16 residues. V dropped 0 bases and J dropped 0 bases, with 9 bases sitting between them. The CDR3 DNA reads as TGCGCCAGCAGCTTGGCGTTAGCGGCGAACACCGGGGAGCTGTTTTTT. Translation gives CASSLALAANTGELFF. The variable domain in full, with the rest retrieved from reference TRBV5-1 and TRBJ2-2, is KAGVTQTPRYLIKTRGQQVTLSCSPISGHRSVSWYQQTPGQGLQFLFEYFSETQRNKGNFPGRFSGRQFSNSRSEMNVSTLELGDSALYLCASSLALAANTGELFFGEGSRLTVL.

This clone has more than one count but fewer than ten. Here the CDR3 reads CASSVAFGGGYNEQFF. In DNA, the CDR3 is TGTGCCAGCAGCGTAGCCTTCGGGGGAGGCTACAATGAGCAGTTCTTC. V usage is TRBV9 and J usage is TRBJ2-1; tentative D call: TRBD2 (6 bases). Trimming took off 0 bases at V and 3 bases at J, with 13 bases between the two ends. The germline V gene encodes CDR1 SGDLS and CDR2 YYNGEE. The CDR3 covers 16 residues.

The chain links TRBV7-8 to TRBJ2-5; D ambiguous. The J call may not be correct, given that the DNA end is closer to TRBJ2-7. The germline V gene encodes CDR1 SGHVS and CDR2 FQNEAQ. The CDR3 contains 18 residues. The CDR3, as DNA: TGTGCCAGCAGCTTGGGCGCCTGGGTAGGTTCTAGCTCCTACGAGCAGTACTTC. Residues: CASSLGAWVGSSSYEQYF.

This clone was picked up one time. The J gene is TRBJ2-3, the V gene TRBV11-2; D ambiguous. CDR1 SGHAT and CDR2 FQNNGV come from the germline V gene. The CDR3 loop spans 19 amino acids. V was shortened by 4 bases and J by 1 base, with 24 bases between the two germline ends. The CDR3, as DNA: TGTGCCAGCAGCTCCTCTTATAATGTAGTGAGGAGCGGCACAGATACGCAGTATTTT. This gives the protein CASSSSYNVVRSGTDTQYF.

The V and J genes are TRBV10-2 and TRBJ2-1; the D is unclear. This CDR3 has 11 amino acids. V dropped 8 bases and J dropped 6 bases, with 8 bases sitting between them. Germline-derived CDR1 and CDR2 are WSHSY and SAAADI. The CDR3 sequence is CASGDSNEQFF. In nucleotides, the CDR3 is TGCGCCAGCGGCGACTCCAATGAGCAGTTCTTC.

V is TRBV6-1 and J is TRBJ1-3, with D tentatively TRBD1 (5 bases). Germline assignment: CDR1 MNHNS and CDR2 SASEGT. The CDR3 totals 16 residues. V was cut by 2 bases and J by 4 bases, with 15 bases left in between. CDR3 nucleotides: TGTGCCAGCAGTGAACAGGCGTCCGGGGCCGGAAACACCATATATTTT. This codes for CASSEQASGAGNTIYF.